This TCR beta chain was documented in a study of blood T cells in healthy people across ages. Primers used in a second PCR of about 6 to 11 cycles were a sample-barcoded 5' primer and a J-beta primer mix. Each CDR3 protein gets one entry after TCRdb re-called the 5' RACE reads with MiXCR. The data hold under 1,000,000 distinct CDR3 sequences, with about 42% observed a single time. This CDR3 spans 12 amino acids. Germline V gene lookup returns CDR1 SGHTA and CDR2 FQGNSA. V lost 11 bases, J lost 9 bases, and 17 bases lay in between. The origin of this receptor is an older man in good health. The sequenced material came from blood. The V gene is TRBV7-2, the J gene TRBJ1-5; TRBD1 might be the D (5 bases). In nucleotides, the CDR3 is TGTGCCGGAAAAGGGGAAGGAGGGCCCCAGCATTTT. Protein product: CAGKGEGGPQHF.